One and the same sample provided the 32 T cell receptor beta chains below, sequenced in a study of blood T cell repertoires in COVID-19. The repertoire was sequenced with immunoSEQ multiplex PCR; TCRdb's copy has only in-frame clones and lacks some. The table shows 150,000 to 200,000 clones, with around 82% occurring only once. The sample consisted of peripheral blood. These receptors were obtained from a human donor with acute or convalescent COVID-19. The donor label of this sample is uncertain.

The V call is TRBV7-9, the J call TRBJ1-5, with D possibly matching TRBD1 (6 bases). Per the germline V gene, CDR1 is SEHNR and CDR2 is FQNEAQ (reference sequence). V was clipped by 3 bases and J by 2 bases, with 11 bases between them. CDR3 length equals 15 residues. CDR3 sequence reads: CASSLGGAGNQPQHF. The CDR3 DNA sequence: TGTGCCAGCAGCTTGGGGGGGGCTGGCAATCAGCCCCAGCATTTT.

This clone was counted once. The chain joins TRBV18 to TRBJ1-1, with a possible D match to TRBD1 (6 bases). CDR3 length equals 14 residues. V lost 6 bases and J 3 bases, leaving 14 bases between the germline ends. Looked up from germline, CDR1 is KGHSH and CDR2 is LQKENI. In nucleotides, the CDR3 is TGTGCCAGCTCTATAACAGGGAGGGACACTGAAGCTTTCTTT. Protein sequence: CASSITGRDTEAFF.

This rearrangement joins TRBV19 to TRBJ1-5, with 7 bases fitting TRBD1. The J segment lost 3 bases and the V segment lost 6 bases, leaving 5 bases of the junction unmatched. Germline-derived CDR1 and CDR2 are LNHDA and SQIVND (reference sequence). The CDR3 is 14 residues long. CDR3 loop: CASRRDSLNQPQHF. The CDR3 DNA follows: TGTGCCAGTAGGCGGGACAGCCTCAATCAGCCCCAGCATTTT.

The chain recombines TRBV27 with TRBJ1-2; D remains ambiguous. This CDR3 is built from 13 residues. V was pared by 5 bases and J by 8 bases, with 15 bases between. The germline V gene encodes CDR1 MNHEY and CDR2 SMNVEV (reference sequence). The CDR3 protein is CASSPSKQTGYTF. The CDR3 bases are TGTGCCAGCAGTCCATCCAAACAGACGGGCTACACCTTC.

This clone is a singleton in its sample. This rearrangement joins TRBV5-4 to TRBJ1-3; D gene unclear. Germline V gives CDR1 SGHNT, CDR2 YYREEE (reference sequence). CDR3 size: 18 residues. Between the trimmed V and J ends, which lost 0 bases and 0 bases, there was a span of 16 bases. The CDR3 spells CASSLAVNRKSSGNTIYF. The CDR3 DNA sequence: TGTGCCAGCAGCTTGGCAGTTAACAGAAAGAGCTCTGGAAACACCATATATTTT.

The chain employs TRBV10-1 and TRBJ2-3, with 8 nucleotides matching TRBD2. The V segment lost 8 bases and the J segment 6 bases; nucleotides outside the gene matches: 19. This CDR3 has 17 amino acids. Germline V gene data show CDR1 as WNHNN and CDR2 as SYGVQD (reference sequence). CDR3 residues: CASSTVPTGGAVDTQYF. CDR3 bases: TGCGCCAGCTCGACAGTACCAACCGGGGGGGCTGTGGATACGCAGTATTTT.

The CDR3 loop reads CASIDFGNSPLHF. CDR3 in DNA: TGTGCCAGCATCGACTTCGGGAATTCACCCCTCCACTTT. The rearrangement joins TRBV11-2 to TRBJ1-6; D not certain. CDR1 and CDR2 from the germline V gene are SGHAT and FQNNGV. The CDR3 runs 13 residues. Trimming left V 7 bases short and J 7 bases short, with 11 bases between.

This clone was seen a single time. The chain carries TRBV28 and TRBJ1-5, with 9 bases fitting TRBD1. J was trimmed by 0 bases and V by 5 bases; bases with no gene match: 17. Germline V CDR1 and CDR2: MDHEN, SYDVKM. This CDR3 contains 20 residues. DNA for the CDR3: TGTGCCAGCAGTCATCGAACGACCGGGACAGGGTACTATAGCAATCAGCCCCAGCATTTT. Amino acid sequence: CASSHRTTGTGYYSNQPQHF.

The rearrangement joins TRBV7-9 to TRBJ1-1, with TRBD1 as a possible D gene (6 bases). From germline, CDR1 is SEHNR and CDR2 FQNEAQ (reference sequence). V lost 5 bases and J lost 4, with 23 bases in between. The CDR3 has 17 amino acids. The CDR3 DNA reads TGTGCCAGCAGCCAATATGCTCTTGGCAGGGGTATCACTGAAGCTTTCTTT. Translated: CASSQYALGRGITEAFF.

V and J are TRBV6-5 and TRBJ1-2, with D tentatively TRBD1 (6 bases). The CDR3 spans 12 residues. V lost 7 bases and J lost 10, with 16 bases in between. Germline-derived CDR1 and CDR2 are MNHEY and SVGAGI. CDR3 residues: CASITGSFVYTF. The CDR3 DNA reads as TGTGCCAGCATAACAGGGTCGTTTGTCTACACCTTC.

This clone has ten or more counts. This chain links TRBV30 with TRBJ1-4; 8 positions agree with TRBD1. The CDR3 runs to 15 residues. Unmatched junction bases numbered 15, after V lost 8 bases and J lost 7 bases. Germline loops: CDR1 GTSNPN, CDR2 SVGIG (reference sequence). The CDR3 protein is CALGTGPVLFEKLFF. DNA for the CDR3: TGTGCCCTCGGGACAGGCCCTGTGTTATTTGAAAAACTGTTTTTT.

This rearrangement joins TRBV11-3 to TRBJ2-7; 8 nucleotides match TRBD1. Germline V lookup: CDR1 SGHNT, CDR2 YENEEA. V was pared by 3 bases and J by 4 bases, with 5 bases of the junction left unmatched. The CDR3 consists of 14 residues. CDR3 amino acids: CASSFRTGRYEQYF. For the CDR3, the DNA is TGTGCCAGCAGCTTCCGGACAGGGCGGTACGAGCAGTACTTC.

The chain has TRBV5-1 and TRBJ2-3; TRBD2 matches at 12 bases. The length of the CDR3 is 17 residues. Germline V gene sequence: CDR1 SGHRS, CDR2 YFSETQ. V was pared by 1 base and J by 4 bases, with 7 bases of the junction left unmatched. The CDR3 region is CASSLKGTSGSPDTQYF. DNA of the CDR3: TGCGCCAGCAGCTTGAAGGGGACTAGCGGGTCCCCAGATACGCAGTATTTT.

The J gene is TRBJ1-2, the V gene TRBV2; D gene ambiguous. Trimming took off 7 bases at V and 4 bases at J, with 7 bases between the two ends. The CDR3 spans 11 residues. Germline CDR1 is SNHLY and CDR2 is FYNNEI. As DNA, the CDR3 is TGTGCCAGCACCACGGGCTATGGCTACACCTTC. Amino acid sequence: CASTTGYGYTF. The whole variable domain, filled in from reference TRBV2 and TRBJ1-2, reads EPEVTQTPSHQVTQMGQEVILRCVPISNHLYFYWYRQILGQKVEFLVSFYNNEISEKSEIFDDQFSVERPDGSNFTLKIRSTKLEDSAMYFCASTTGYGYTFGSGTRLTVV.

The chain uses TRBV6-5 and TRBJ1-4; 7 nucleotides align to TRBD1. Trimming removed 6 bases from V and 8 bases from J; junction bases left unmatched: 12. The CDR3 has 15 amino acids. In germline, CDR1 is MNHEY, CDR2 SVGAGI. The CDR3 DNA reads as TGTGCCAGCAGGATGCCGGGACAGTGGATGGAAAAACTGTTTTTT. Amino acids: CASRMPGQWMEKLFF.

The chain combines TRBV7-3 with TRBJ1-2, with 8 bases fitting TRBD1. The J segment lost 4 bases and the V segment lost 5 bases, leaving 12 bases of the junction unmatched. This CDR3 is 16 amino acids long. CDR1 and CDR2 from the germline V gene are SGHTA and FQGTGA. The CDR3 here is CASSLVDRVYPYGYTF. The CDR3 DNA follows: TGTGCCAGCAGCCTCGTGGACAGGGTCTACCCCTATGGCTACACCTTC.

Comments on this clone: Within the sample, other DNA sequences also encode this same CDR3. The genes are TRBV15 and TRBJ1-1, with D hard to call. The V gene's germline CDR1 is LNHNV and CDR2 YYDKDF (reference sequence). Trimming removed 1 base at V and 2 bases at J, with 5 bases between. The CDR3 is 13 amino acids. CDR3 protein: CATSRVVNTEAFF. The CDR3 DNA reads TGTGCCACCAGCAGAGTTGTAAACACTGAAGCTTTCTTT. Variable domain in full (rest from reference TRBV15 and TRBJ1-1): DAMVIQNPRYQVTQFGKPVTLSCSQTLNHNVMYWYQQKSSQAPKLLFHYYDKDFNNEADTPDNFQSRRPNTSFCFLDIRSPGLGDTAMYLCATSRVVNTEAFFGQGTRLTVV.

The chain has TRBV4-2 and TRBJ1-6; D remains unclear. Germline CDR1 is LGHNA and CDR2 is YNFKEQ. V was pared by 1 base and J by 8 bases, with 6 bases between. This CDR3 contains 13 residues. The CDR3 loop reads CASSQVRDSPLHF. DNA of the CDR3: TGTGCCAGCAGCCAAGTTCGGGATTCACCCCTCCACTTT.

The chain joins TRBV19 to TRBJ2-5; a possible D gene is TRBD2 (7 bases). Germline V CDR1 and CDR2: LNHDA, SQIVND (reference sequence). V was clipped by 3 bases and J by 2 bases, with 19 bases between them. The length of the CDR3 is 17 residues. CDR3: CASSIGGGGQTQETQYF. The DNA of the CDR3 is TGTGCCAGTAGTATCGGGGGAGGGGGACAAACACAAGAGACCCAGTACTTC.

The chain recombines TRBV6-6 with TRBJ1-1; 7 bases are shared with TRBD1. V shed 5 bases, J shed 0 bases, and the junction held 12 bases outside the gene matches. This CDR3 has 17 amino acids. Germline V CDR1 and CDR2: MNHNY, SVGAGI (reference sequence). The CDR3, as DNA: TGTGCCAGCAGTCCCCTACAATCCAGGGGGATGAACACTGAAGCTTTCTTT. This sequence encodes CASSPLQSRGMNTEAFF.

The rearrangement joins TRBV19 to TRBJ2-7, with a possible D match to TRBD1 (5 bases). Germline V CDR1 and CDR2: LNHDA, SQIVND (reference sequence). Deletions cut 3 bases from V and 8 bases from J, with 23 bases between. This CDR3 region has 16 residues. CDR3 bases: TGTGCCAGTAGTATGAGAGGTTCTACAGGCGATTTAAAGCAGTACTTC. It yields the protein CASSMRGSTGDLKQYF.

This chain uses TRBV5-5 with TRBJ1-6; D gene unclear. The germline gives CDR1 SGHKS, CDR2 YYEKEE (reference sequence). This CDR3 is 13 amino acids long. V was trimmed by 1 base and J by 8 bases, leaving 7 bases between them. The CDR3 spells CASSLTVDSPLHF. The DNA for the CDR3 is TGTGCCAGCAGCTTGACAGTGGATTCACCCCTCCACTTT. Full variable domain (remainder filled in from reference TRBV5-5 and TRBJ1-6): DAGVTQSPTHLIKTRGQQVTLRCSPISGHKSVSWYQQVLGQGPQFIFQYYEKEERGRGNFPDRFSARQFPNYSSELNVNALLLGDSALYLCASSLTVDSPLHFGNGTRLTVT.

This chain links TRBV25-1 with TRBJ2-5; 8 nucleotides line up with TRBD1. The CDR3 has 15 amino acids. Germline V gene lookup returns CDR1 MGHDK and CDR2 SYGVNS. After removal of 4 bases from V and 4 bases from J, the junction contained 8 bases not matched to a gene. CDR3 region: CASSVNGQGRETQYF. The CDR3 DNA follows: TGTGCCAGCAGTGTAAATGGACAGGGCCGAGAGACCCAGTACTTC. The full variable domain, with the rest looked up from reference TRBV25-1 and TRBJ2-5, is EADIYQTPRYLVIGTGKKITLECSQTMGHDKMYWYQQDPGMELHLIHYSYGVNSTEKGDLSSESTVSRIRTEHFPLTLESARPSHTSQYLCASSVNGQGRETQYFGPGTRLLVL.

The V and J genes are TRBV29-1 and TRBJ2-7; 9 bases fit TRBD1. The CDR3 is 13 amino acids. Germline V gene data show CDR1 as SQVTM and CDR2 as ANQGSEA. Losses at the gene ends were 2 bases for V and 3 bases for J; bases not matched to a gene: 2. DNA for the CDR3: TGCAGCGTTGAACCGACAGGGGGCTACGAGCAGTACTTC. Protein: CSVEPTGGYEQYF.

The CDR3 DNA reads as TGTGCCAGCAGCTTAAATGGAGGGCTGAACACTGAAGCTTTCTTT. It codes for CASSLNGGLNTEAFF. The chain recombines TRBV7-3 with TRBJ1-1; D uncertain. The CDR3 extends over 15 amino acids. Trimming took off 1 base at V and 0 bases at J, with 9 bases between the two ends. Looked up from germline, CDR1 is SGHTA and CDR2 is FQGTGA. Variable domain in full (rest from reference TRBV7-3 and TRBJ1-1): GAGVSQTPSNKVTEKGKYVELRCDPISGHTALYWYRQSLGQGPEFLIYFQGTGAADDSGLPNDRFFAVRPEGSVSTLKIQRTERGDSAVYLCASSLNGGLNTEAFFGQGTRLTVV.

The chain combines TRBV30 with TRBJ1-2; 8 nucleotides align to TRBD1. Germline CDR1 GTSNPN, CDR2 SVGIG (reference sequence). J was trimmed by 6 bases and V by 3 bases; bases with no gene match: 6. CDR3 length: 13 residues. CDR3 protein: CAWRDRGSDGYTF. The CDR3 DNA reads as TGTGCCTGGAGAGACAGGGGATCTGATGGCTACACCTTC.

The chain carries TRBV6-1 and TRBJ1-1; 7 bases map to TRBD1. This CDR3 region has 15 residues. V trimming: 0 bases; J trimming: 4 bases; junction bases outside the gene matches: 5. Germline assignment: CDR1 MNHNS and CDR2 SASEGT. The CDR3 DNA reads as TGTGCCAGCAGTGAAGCAGGGGGCGATAGCACTGAAGCTTTCTTT. It is translated as CASSEAGGDSTEAFF.

V and J are TRBV28 and TRBJ2-6; the D gene is possibly TRBD1 (6 bases). This CDR3 has 17 amino acids. V was shortened by 5 bases and J by 0 bases, with 14 bases between the two germline ends. CDR1 is MDHEN and CDR2 is SYDVKM in the germline V gene. In DNA form, the CDR3 reads TGTGCCAGCAGTAGGGCAGGGGCGAGCTCTGGGGCCAACGTCCTGACTTTC. Translation gives CASSRAGASSGANVLTF.

This clone was recorded only once. The chain carries TRBV6-5 and TRBJ1-4, with D possibly being TRBD1 (6 bases). The CDR3 runs to 14 residues. Germline V gives CDR1 MNHEY, CDR2 SVGAGI. V lost 5 bases and J 5 bases, leaving 12 bases between the germline ends. CDR3 coding DNA: TGTGCCAGCAGTCGTGGACAGCCGAATGAAAAACTGTTTTTT. This encodes CASSRGQPNEKLFF.

This chain connects TRBV6-6 to TRBJ1-2, with D hard to call. V dropped 0 bases and J dropped 3 bases, with 8 bases sitting between them. CDR1 is MNHNY, CDR2 SVGAGI, per germline (reference sequence). This CDR3 has 14 amino acids. In DNA form, the CDR3 reads TGTGCCAGCAGTTACTCGAACACCTACTATGGCTACACCTTC. This codes for CASSYSNTYYGYTF.

This chain joins TRBV2 and TRBJ2-4, with 12 positions matching TRBD1. The CDR3 loop spans 14 amino acids. The V and J ends lost 7 bases and 6 bases, in that order; junction bases with no gene match: 4. Germline CDR1 SNHLY, CDR2 FYNNEI. CDR3 in DNA: TGTGCCAGCATGGGGACAGGGGGCACAAACATTCAGTACTTC. Translation gives CASMGTGGTNIQYF. The whole variable domain, remainder taken from reference TRBV2 and TRBJ2-4, is EPEVTQTPSHQVTQMGQEVILRCVPISNHLYFYWYRQILGQKVEFLVSFYNNEISEKSEIFDDQFSVERPDGSNFTLKIRSTKLEDSAMYFCASMGTGGTNIQYFGAGTRLSVL.

The chain recombines TRBV6-9 with TRBJ1-3, with TRBD1 as a possible D gene (5 bases). CDR3 size: 13 residues. Trimming removed 8 bases at V and 3 bases at J, with 11 bases between. Germline lookup yields CDR1 MNHGY and CDR2 SVAAGI. Written as DNA, the CDR3 is TGTGCCAGCTTAGGGGCGATTGGAAACACCATATATTTT. Translation: CASLGAIGNTIYF.